The 11 T cell receptor beta chains listed next were all sequenced from one sample in a study of spatial heterogeneity in lung cancer (dated by TCRdb to between 2018 and 2021). Interpreted using the paper, the time point label stands for: blood at routine non-recurrence follow-up after resection. Library construction relied on 5' RACE. Sequencing relied on a NextSeq 500. The public reads were reprocessed in TCRdb via fastp at Q25 and MiXCR, keeping in-frame beta chains. Each entry is one CDR3 protein sequence, shown with its most common DNA and genes. This sample lists fewer than 25,000 distinct CDR3 sequences; over 7.5% were detected once. 20% to 25% of the sample comes from the top ten. The sequenced sample was PBMCs, obtained at follow-up. The origin of the receptors is a male donor with early-stage non-small cell lung cancer.

The rearrangement links TRBV5-1 to TRBJ1-1; D gene uncertain. This CDR3 is built from 16 residues. Germline CDR1 SGHRS, CDR2 YFSETQ. V dropped 0 bases and J dropped 0 bases, with 12 bases sitting between them. CDR3 coding DNA: TGCGCCAGCAGCTTGGGAGTATCAGCGATGAACACTGAAGCTTTCTTT. As protein: CASSLGVSAMNTEAFF. Full variable domain (missing parts from reference TRBV5-1 and TRBJ1-1): KAGVTQTPRYLIKTRGQQVTLSCSPISGHRSVSWYQQTPGQGLQFLFEYFSETQRNKGNFPGRFSGRQFSNSRSEMNVSTLELGDSALYLCASSLGVSAMNTEAFFGQGTRLTVV.

This clonotype was recorded at least ten times. The chain carries TRBV7-8 and TRBJ1-5; no firm D call. Germline V gene data show CDR1 as SGHVS and CDR2 as FQNEAQ. The CDR3 is 14 amino acids. Trimming shortened V by 5 bases and J by 3 bases, and 11 bases separated the two germline ends. This chain's CDR3 is CASSQRPNNQPQHF. DNA of the CDR3: TGTGCCAGCAGCCAAAGACCCAACAATCAGCCCCAGCATTTT.

With respect to this clonotype: One end of the junction fails to match germline, which may point to a read error. This chain links TRBV18 with TRBJ1-5; no clear D. This CDR3 spans 13 amino acids. The germline CDR1 and CDR2 sequences are KGHSH and LQKENI. CDR3 nucleotides: TGTGCCAGCTCACCAGGAGGGAATCAGCCCCGGCATTTT. This sequence encodes CASSPGGNQPRHF. The full variable domain, in which reference TRBV18 and TRBJ1-5 provide the parts outside the CDR3, is NAGVMQNPRHLVRRRGQEARLRCSPMKGHSHVYWYRQLPEEGLKFMVYLQKENIIDESGMPKERFSAEFPKEGPSILRIQQVVRGDSAAYFCASSPGGNQPRHFGDGTRLSIL.

The table lists this clonotype with many counts. This chain links TRBV7-6 with TRBJ2-2, with a possible D match to TRBD2 (5 bases). Trimming shortened V by 4 bases and J by 1 base, and 16 bases separated the two germline ends. The CDR3 contains 17 residues. Germline CDR1 and CDR2: SGHVS and FNYEAQ. The CDR3 region is CASSYPLASKNTGELFF. The CDR3 coding sequence is TGTGCCAGCAGCTACCCCTTAGCTAGCAAGAACACCGGGGAGCTGTTTTTT.

Many counts were recorded for this clonotype. The chain uses TRBV6-2 or TRBV6-3 and TRBJ2-2, with D perhaps matching TRBD1 (6 bases). With 0 bases removed from V and 4 bases from J, the gap between germline ends came to 12 bases. Germline CDR1 MNHEY, CDR2 SVGEGT. The CDR3 totals 16 residues. The CDR3 region is CASSYSRPGVTGELFF. The CDR3 DNA reads TGTGCCAGCAGTTACTCGAGACCAGGGGTCACCGGGGAGCTGTTTTTT.

Only a few counts were recorded for this clonotype. The rearrangement links TRBV11-2 to TRBJ2-1; no clear D. The CDR3 is 12 amino acids. CDR1 is SGHAT and CDR2 is FQNNGV in the germline V gene. V was clipped by 1 base and J by 7 bases, with 5 bases between them. CDR3 sequence (DNA): TGTGCCAGCAGCTTAGTTGGGAATGAGCAGTTCTTC. Protein sequence: CASSLVGNEQFF. Complete variable domain (other parts from reference TRBV11-2 and TRBJ2-1): EAGVAQSPRYKIIEKRQSVAFWCNPISGHATLYWYQQILGQGPKLLIQFQNNGVVDDSQLPKDRFSAERLKGVDSTLKIQPAKLEDSAVYLCASSLVGNEQFFGPGTRLTVL.

The chain recombines TRBV12-3 or TRBV12-4 with TRBJ2-2, with a weak D call TRBD1 (5 bases). The V and J ends lost 6 bases and 1 base respectively, with 9 bases between them. The CDR3 contains 14 residues. The DNA for the CDR3 is TGTGCCAGCAGCCTGGACAAGAACACCGGGGAGCTGTTTTTT. Its protein is CASSLDKNTGELFF.

This clonotype was picked up many times. CDR3 loop: CASSSGARGQPQHF. The CDR3 bases are TGTGCCAGCAGCTCAGGGGCCCGGGGTCAGCCCCAGCATTTT. The V call is TRBV7-2, the J call TRBJ1-5; D may be TRBD1 (6 bases). CDR3 size: 14 residues. Trimming stripped 4 bases from V and 6 bases from J, with 13 bases between. Germline lookup yields CDR1 SGHTA and CDR2 FQGNSA.

The chain joins TRBV29-1 to TRBJ1-2; D gene uncertain. Between the trimmed V and J ends, which lost 4 bases and 4 bases, there was a span of 10 bases. This CDR3 is 12 amino acids long. CDR1 and CDR2 from the germline V gene are SQVTM and ANQGSEA. Here the CDR3 reads CSVGEIGYGYTF. In DNA, the CDR3 is TGCAGCGTTGGAGAGATCGGCTATGGCTACACCTTC.

The rearrangement uses TRBV19 and TRBJ1-1; D not resolved. The CDR3 runs to 15 residues. V dropped 3 bases and J dropped 0 bases, with 11 bases sitting between them. Germline values: CDR1 LNHDA, CDR2 SQIVND (reference sequence). This CDR3 is CASSISDGMNTEAFF. The CDR3 DNA sequence: TGTGCCAGTAGTATTTCGGACGGAATGAACACTGAAGCTTTCTTT.

This clonotype was recorded many times. This rearrangement joins TRBV11-2 to TRBJ2-5; 9 nucleotides line up with TRBD1. This CDR3 is 15 amino acids long. The V segment lost 5 bases and the J segment 4 bases; nucleotides outside the gene matches: 8. Germline V lookup: CDR1 SGHAT, CDR2 FQNNGV. The CDR3 DNA reads as TGTGCCAGCAGCCCCCGGACAGGGGAAGGAGAGACCCAGTACTTC. This codes for CASSPRTGEGETQYF.